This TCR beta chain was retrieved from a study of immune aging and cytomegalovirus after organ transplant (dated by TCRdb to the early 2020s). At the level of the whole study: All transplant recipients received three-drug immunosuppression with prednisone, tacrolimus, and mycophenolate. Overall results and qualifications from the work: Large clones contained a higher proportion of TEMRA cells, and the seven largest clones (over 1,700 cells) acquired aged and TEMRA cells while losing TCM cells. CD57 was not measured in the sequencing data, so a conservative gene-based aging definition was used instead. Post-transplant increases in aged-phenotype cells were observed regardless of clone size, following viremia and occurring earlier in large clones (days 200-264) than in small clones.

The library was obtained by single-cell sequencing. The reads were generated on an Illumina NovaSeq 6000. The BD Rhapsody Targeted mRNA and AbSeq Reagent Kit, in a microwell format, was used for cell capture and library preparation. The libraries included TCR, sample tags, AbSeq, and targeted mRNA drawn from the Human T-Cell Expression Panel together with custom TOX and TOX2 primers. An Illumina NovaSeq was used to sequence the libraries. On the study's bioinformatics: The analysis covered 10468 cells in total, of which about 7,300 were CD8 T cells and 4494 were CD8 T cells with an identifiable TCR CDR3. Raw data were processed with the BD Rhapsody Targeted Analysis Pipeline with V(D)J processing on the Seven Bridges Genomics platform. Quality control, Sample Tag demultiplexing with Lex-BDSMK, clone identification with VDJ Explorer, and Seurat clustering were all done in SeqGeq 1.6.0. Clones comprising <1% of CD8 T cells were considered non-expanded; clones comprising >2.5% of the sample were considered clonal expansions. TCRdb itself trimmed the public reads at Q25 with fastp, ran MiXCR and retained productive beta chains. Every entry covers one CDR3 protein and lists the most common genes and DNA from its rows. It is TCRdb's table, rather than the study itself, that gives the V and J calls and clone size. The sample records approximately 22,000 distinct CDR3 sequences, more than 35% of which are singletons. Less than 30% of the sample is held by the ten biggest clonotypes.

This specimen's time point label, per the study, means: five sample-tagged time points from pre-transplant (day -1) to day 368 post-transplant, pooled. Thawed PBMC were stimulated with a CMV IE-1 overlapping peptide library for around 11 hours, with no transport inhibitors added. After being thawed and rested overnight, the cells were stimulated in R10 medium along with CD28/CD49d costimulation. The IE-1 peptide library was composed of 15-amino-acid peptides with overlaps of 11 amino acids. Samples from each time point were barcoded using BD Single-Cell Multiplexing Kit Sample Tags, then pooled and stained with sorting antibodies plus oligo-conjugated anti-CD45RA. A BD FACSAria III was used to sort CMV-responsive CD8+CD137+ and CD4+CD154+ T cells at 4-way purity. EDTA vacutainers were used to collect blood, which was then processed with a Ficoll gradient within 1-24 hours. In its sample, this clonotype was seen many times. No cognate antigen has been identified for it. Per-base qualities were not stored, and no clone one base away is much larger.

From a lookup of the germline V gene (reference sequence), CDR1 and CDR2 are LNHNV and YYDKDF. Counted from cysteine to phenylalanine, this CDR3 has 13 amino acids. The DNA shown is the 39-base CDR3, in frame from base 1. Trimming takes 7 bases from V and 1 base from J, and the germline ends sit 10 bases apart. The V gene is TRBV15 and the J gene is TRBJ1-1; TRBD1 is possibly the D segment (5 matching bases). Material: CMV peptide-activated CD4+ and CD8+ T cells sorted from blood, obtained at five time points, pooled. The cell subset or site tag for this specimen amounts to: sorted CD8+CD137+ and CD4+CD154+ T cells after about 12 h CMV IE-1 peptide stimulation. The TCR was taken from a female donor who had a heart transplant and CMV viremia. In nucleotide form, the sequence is TGTGCCACCACTTTCGGGGGGAACACTGAAGCTTTCTTT. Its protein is CATTFGGNTEAFF.